The sequence of this T cell receptor (beta chain) was determined in a study of shared clonotypes between healthy human individuals. Study-wide results and limits: Tissue TCR repertoires likely differ from these blood-only repertoires. Between four donors, naive CD4 clonotypes were shared at a level of approximately 5%. Naive subsets tended to show greater estimated richness than memory subsets.

The CDR3 loop spans 16 amino acids. Per germline, CDR1 SGDLS and CDR2 YYNGEE. Losses at the gene ends were 3 bases for V and 0 bases for J; bases not matched to a gene: 5. CD8 cells regarded as naive lacked CD45RO, were positively chosen for CCR7, and omitted terminally differentiated effector memory CD45RA+ cells. Details on this clone: The antigen is unknown.

It was across several immunoSEQ plates that each subset's genomic DNA was evenly split. The repertoire was sequenced with immunoSEQ multiplex PCR; TCRdb's copy has only in-frame clones and lacks some. The sample carries about 1.9 million clones, approximately 92% recorded once. The rearrangement links TRBV9 to TRBJ2-4, with TRBD1 matching over 8 bases. The TCR originated in a man between 18 and 35 years old in good health. Some clones in this sample may be carry-over from other donors' samples. Sequencing was done on a sample of naive CD8+ T cells from PBMCs. The CDR3 spells CASSAGQGSAKNIQYF. As DNA, the CDR3 is TGTGCCAGCAGCGCCGGACAGGGCTCAGCCAAAAACATTCAGTACTTC.